The 25 T cell receptor beta chains listed next were all sequenced from one sample in a study of cytomegalovirus exposure and HLA in healthy donors. PCR amplification relied on 60 Vbeta primers (plus 13 Jbeta primers). Here immunoSEQ multiplex PCR was the method, and the copy in TCRdb shows in-frame clones only, minus some. The sample has approximately 88,000 clones, 75% to 80% seen once; the top ten hold around 3.5%. The source material was PBMCs. All receptors derive from a man younger than 45 in good health and CMV-seronegative.

This chain connects TRBV6-5 to TRBJ2-6, with 9 bases lining up with TRBD1. The V gene's germline CDR1 is MNHEY and CDR2 SVGAGI. The CDR3 is 15 amino acids. Trimming removed 6 bases from V and 3 bases from J; junction bases left unmatched: 3. This CDR3 reads CASRRQGVGANVLTF. CDR3 in DNA: TGTGCCAGCAGAAGACAGGGGGTTGGGGCCAACGTCCTGACTTTC.

The V call is TRBV10-1, the J call TRBJ1-6, with 10 bases that match TRBD1. Germline CDR1 reads WNHNN; CDR2 reads SYGVQD (reference sequence). Trimming cost V 1 base and J 5 bases; bases outside gene matches: 2. The CDR3 contains 16 residues. This chain's CDR3 is CASSEFGTGDNSPLHF. CDR3 bases: TGCGCCAGCAGTGAGTTTGGGACAGGGGATAATTCACCCCTCCACTTT.

The chain is built from TRBV30 and TRBJ1-3; possibly TRBD1 for D (5 bases). The CDR3 spans 15 residues. The germline V and J ends were trimmed by 4 bases and 8 bases, with 21 bases remaining between them. The germline gives CDR1 GTSNPN, CDR2 SVGIG (reference sequence). In DNA, the CDR3 is TGTGCCTGGAACCAAGATCCCGGGGGAAGGGACACCATATATTTT. This encodes CAWNQDPGGRDTIYF.

This clone was counted once. The J gene is TRBJ2-6, the V gene TRBV4-3; 8 nucleotides align to TRBD1. The ends lost 4 bases at V and 0 bases at J; junction bases unmatched: 11. Germline V gene sequence: CDR1 LGHNA, CDR2 YSLEER. The CDR3 sequence is 19 residues long. The CDR3 nucleotides are TGCGCCAGCAGCCGAGCCTGGGGGACAGGCTCCTCTGGGGCCAACGTCCTGACTTTC. It specifies CASSRAWGTGSSGANVLTF.

This clone has a handful of counts. The chain recombines TRBV6-1 with TRBJ2-3; 8 bases line up with TRBD1. V gave up 4 bases and J gave up 5 bases; unmatched junction bases: 8. Germline assignment: CDR1 MNHNS and CDR2 SASEGT. There are 15 residues in the CDR3. For the CDR3, the DNA is TGTGCCAGCAGTGCGATGTCAGGGGGCAAAGATACGCAGTATTTT. Residues: CASSAMSGGKDTQYF.

The chain couples TRBV28 to TRBJ2-5, with 7 bases lining up with TRBD2. The J call may not be correct, given that the DNA end is closer to TRBJ2-7. This CDR3 has 17 residues. Germline loops: CDR1 MDHEN, CDR2 SYDVKM. DNA for the CDR3: TGTGCCAGCAGTGTTCGAGGTGGGGGAGGGAGCTTCTACGAGCAGTACTTC. This codes for CASSVRGGGGSFYEQYF.

This clone was detected a few times. V usage is TRBV5-1 and J usage is TRBJ1-1, with a possible D match to TRBD1 (5 bases). This CDR3 region has 14 residues. Germline CDR1 SGHRS, CDR2 YFSETQ. V was clipped by 4 bases and J by 2 bases, with 12 bases between them. The CDR3 DNA reads TGCGCCAGCAGCGCGGGACCGGGAAACACTGAAGCTTTCTTT. Translation: CASSAGPGNTEAFF.

V gene TRBV7-2 combines with J gene TRBJ2-7; 8 bases line up with TRBD1. Germline trimming cut 3 bases from V and 5 bases from J; bases unmatched to any gene: 3. The germline V gene has CDR1 SGHTA and CDR2 FQGNSA. This CDR3 region has 13 residues. CDR3 protein: CASSLTGEDEQYF. CDR3 sequence (DNA): TGTGCCAGCAGCTTGACAGGGGAGGACGAGCAGTACTTC.

The chain links TRBV10-2 to TRBJ2-1; TRBD2 agrees at 7 bases. V lost 8 bases and J lost 0; bases outside the gene matches: 4. The germline V gene encodes CDR1 WSHSY and CDR2 SAAADI. CDR3 length equals 14 residues. Here the CDR3 DNA reads TGCGCCAGCGCCGGGACTAACTCCTACAATGAGCAGTTCTTC. It translates to CASAGTNSYNEQFF.

V and J are TRBV2 and TRBJ2-2, with a tentative D call TRBD2 (5 bases). The CDR3 has 19 residues. V was clipped by 3 bases and J by 1 base, with 21 bases between them. Germline V CDR1 and CDR2: SNHLY, FYNNEI. The CDR3 here is CASSDSGLSRNMNTGELFF. The CDR3 DNA sequence: TGTGCCAGCAGTGATTCAGGACTTTCCCGAAACATGAACACCGGGGAGCTGTTTTTT.

V is TRBV11-2 and J is TRBJ1-1, with D maybe TRBD1 (6 bases). V lost 5 bases and J lost 0, with 10 bases in between. The CDR3 covers 14 residues. Germline lookup yields CDR1 SGHAT and CDR2 FQNNGV. The CDR3 DNA is TGTGCCAGCAGCCTGACAGGACTGAACACTGAAGCTTTCTTT. Its translation: CASSLTGLNTEAFF.

This clone is a singleton in its sample. The chain uses TRBV5-1 and TRBJ1-2, with a tentative D call TRBD1 (5 bases). Germline CDR1 is SGHRS and CDR2 is YFSETQ. The CDR3 sequence is 15 residues long. Between the trimmed V and J ends, which lost 4 bases and 6 bases, there was a span of 19 bases. Here the CDR3 reads CASSLQWGGRNGYTF. DNA of the CDR3: TGCGCCAGCAGCCTTCAGTGGGGGGGTAGGAATGGCTACACCTTC.

This sequence joins TRBV10-1 and TRBJ2-1; 9 bases match TRBD1. With 6 bases clipped from V and 4 bases from J, the junction kept 7 bases outside the gene matches. Germline V lookup: CDR1 WNHNN, CDR2 SYGVQD (reference sequence). The CDR3 totals 15 residues. CDR3: CASSTGTGIYNEQFF. Written as DNA, the CDR3 is TGCGCCAGCAGCACCGGGACAGGGATTTACAATGAGCAGTTCTTC.

Details on this clone: The junction differs from germline at one of its ends, possibly a read error. The rearrangement uses TRBV10-3 and TRBJ2-7, with 8 positions matching TRBD2. From germline, CDR1 is ENHRY and CDR2 SYGVKD. This CDR3 comprises 15 residues. The CDR3 sequence is CATSNVGRADYEQYF. The CDR3 region has the DNA TGTGCCACCAGTAACGTCGGGAGGGCGGACTACGAGCAGTACTTC.

The chain recombines TRBV4-2 with TRBJ1-5; no reliable D call. V was clipped by 0 bases and J by 1 base, with 7 bases between them. Germline V CDR1 and CDR2: LGHNA, YNFKEQ. The CDR3 sequence is 15 residues long. The CDR3, as DNA: TGTGCCAGCAGCCAAGAACGGGGAAGCAATCAGCCCCAGCATTTT. It encodes CASSQERGSNQPQHF.

The sample holds a few counts of this clone. The chain carries TRBV7-7 and TRBJ2-7; TRBD1 aligns across 9 bases. The CDR3 extends over 13 amino acids. Germline-derived CDR1 and CDR2 are SSHAT and FNYEAQ (reference sequence). Trimming took 3 bases from V and 5 from J; bases not matched to a gene: 2. The CDR3 spells CASSLGQGDEQYF. The DNA for the CDR3 is TGTGCCAGCAGCTTGGGACAGGGCGACGAGCAGTACTTC.

The rearrangement joins TRBV11-1 to TRBJ2-7; TRBD2 agrees at 7 bases. Trimming removed 5 bases from V and 3 bases from J; junction bases left unmatched: 7. The CDR3 contains 14 residues. The germline CDR1 and CDR2 sequences are SGHAT and FQDESV (reference sequence). CDR3: CASSQGLYGYEQYF. CDR3 DNA: TGTGCCAGCAGCCAGGGACTATACGGCTACGAGCAGTACTTC.

This clone was observed a handful of times. The rearrangement links TRBV14 to TRBJ2-2; 9 positions match TRBD2. The length of the CDR3 is 20 residues. Germline values: CDR1 SGHDN, CDR2 FVKESK. V lost 4 bases and J lost 2; bases outside the gene matches: 17. CDR3 coding DNA: TGTGCCAGCAGCCGCAGTCGGTCTAGCGGGACCGGTTTAAACACCGGGGAGCTGTTTTTT. Protein: CASSRSRSSGTGLNTGELFF. Filled out from reference TRBV14 and TRBJ2-2, the complete variable domain reads EAGVTQFPSHSVIEKGQTVTLRCDPISGHDNLYWYRRVMGKEIKFLLHFVKESKQDESGMPNNRFLAERTGGTYSTLKVQPAELEDSGVYFCASSRSRSSGTGLNTGELFFGEGSRLTVL.

This clone was counted only a few times. V gene TRBV2 combines with J gene TRBJ1-2, with D uncertain. CDR1 and CDR2 (germline): SNHLY, FYNNEI. CDR3 length: 14 amino acids. The V gene lost 1 base and the J gene lost 7 bases, with 13 bases spanning the gap. The CDR3 region has the DNA TGTGCCAGCAGTGAAGTTGACACCTCGAGTGGCTACACCTTC. It encodes CASSEVDTSSGYTF.

The chain recombines TRBV5-8 with TRBJ1-2, with 8 bases lining up with TRBD1. V shed 6 bases, J shed 7 bases, and the junction held 14 bases outside the gene matches. Germline assignment: CDR1 SGHTS and CDR2 YDEGEE. The CDR3 has 15 amino acids. CDR3 sequence (DNA): TGTGCCAGCACTCTCGGGCTTGGTGACAGGGGTGGCTACACCTTC. Amino acid sequence: CASTLGLGDRGGYTF.

This clone was seen a few times. This sequence joins TRBV10-3 and TRBJ1-2, with a possible D match to TRBD1 (6 bases). The V and J ends lost 2 bases and 8 bases respectively, with 15 bases between them. The germline V gene has CDR1 ENHRY and CDR2 SYGVKD. The CDR3 runs 14 residues. CDR3 bases: TGTGCCATCAGTGAGACAGGGAACTCTAGAGGCTACACCTTC. The encoded protein is CAISETGNSRGYTF.

The chain joins TRBV29-1 to TRBJ2-1; TRBD2 matches 9 bases. The CDR3 covers 15 residues. J was trimmed by 7 bases and V by 0 bases; bases with no gene match: 7. Per germline, CDR1 SQVTM and CDR2 ANQGSEA. The CDR3 DNA is TGCAGCGTTGAAGAGGGAGCGGGAGGACGGAATGAGCAGTTCTTC. The encoded protein is CSVEEGAGGRNEQFF.

This clone was observed a handful of times. The rearrangement uses TRBV5-1 and TRBJ2-1, with 9 bases matching TRBD2. After removal of 3 bases from V and 8 bases from J, the junction contained 3 bases not matched to a gene. The length of the CDR3 is 13 residues. Germline CDR1 reads SGHRS; CDR2 reads YFSETQ. CDR3 sequence (DNA): TGCGCCAGCAGCTCGGGACTAGCATATGAGCAGTTCTTC. Encoded protein: CASSSGLAYEQFF.

The V gene is TRBV19, the J gene TRBJ2-5; the D gene is possibly TRBD1 (5 bases). The CDR3 sequence is 14 residues long. Trimming cost V 4 bases and J 1 base, with 10 bases left between them. The germline V gene encodes CDR1 LNHDA and CDR2 SQIVND (reference sequence). For the CDR3, the DNA is TGTGCCAGTAGTAAGGTAGACAGCCAAGAGACCCAGTACTTC. This encodes CASSKVDSQETQYF.

About this clone itself: A junction end diverges from the germline sequence, so it may reflect a read error. The chain employs TRBV5-6 and TRBJ1-1, with D possibly matching TRBD1 (5 bases). Germline V gene sequence: CDR1 SGHDT, CDR2 YYEEEE. The CDR3 is made up of 15 amino acids. The CDR3 loop is CASSLGPGLNTEAFF. CDR3 bases: TGTGCCAGCAGCTTGGGCCCGGGACTGAACACTGAAGCTTTCTTC.